The 25 T cell receptor beta chains given below trace back to one sample, sequenced in a study of T cells in Graves' hyperthyroidism and ophthalmopathy. Amplification yielded TCR beta CDR3 regions, with RNA transcripts as the source. HTBI primers were employed in a first-round RT-PCR of the TCR CDR3. Each CDR3 protein is one row after TCRdb ran MiXCR on the multiplex PCR reads. The data show just under 750,000 distinct CDR3 sequences, with 35% seen just once and less than 35% held by the top ten. The sequenced material came from blood. The receptors were sampled from a woman aged 40 to 50 with Graves' hyperthyroidism.

This clonotype has ten or more counts. J is TRBJ1-2 and V is TRBV11-2; 12 nucleotides agree with TRBD1. CDR1 is SGHAT, CDR2 FQNNGV, per germline. CDR3 length equals 14 residues. The V and J ends lost 3 bases and 6 bases, in that order; junction bases with no gene match: 2. The CDR3 sequence: CASSFGTGGDGYTF. In nucleotides, the CDR3 is TGTGCCAGCAGCTTTGGGACAGGGGGCGATGGCTACACCTTC.

This clonotype showed up many times. J is TRBJ1-5 and V is TRBV7-8; D unresolved. V was shortened by 2 bases and J by 7 bases, with 9 bases between the two germline ends. From germline, CDR1 is SGHVS and CDR2 FQNEAQ. The CDR3 runs to 13 residues. CDR3 region: CASSLSGLQPQHF. The CDR3 DNA sequence: TGTGCCAGCAGCTTATCCGGGCTCCAGCCCCAGCATTTT. Full variable domain (rest looked up from reference TRBV7-8 and TRBJ1-5): GAGVSQSPRYKVAKRGQDVALRCDPISGHVSLFWYQQALGQGPEFLTYFQNEAQLDKSGLPSDRFFAERPEGSVSTLKIQRTQQEDSAVYLCASSLSGLQPQHFGDGTRLSIL.

The CDR3 protein is CASIRDGGRNYEQYF. As DNA, the CDR3 is TGTGCCAGCATCCGGGACGGGGGGCGAAACTACGAGCAGTACTTC. V is TRBV2 and J is TRBJ2-7; D is perhaps TRBD2 (7 bases). This CDR3 comprises 15 residues. Germline V gene lookup returns CDR1 SNHLY and CDR2 FYNNEI. The V and J ends lost 7 bases and 3 bases respectively, with 19 bases between them. The complete variable domain, with remaining parts taken from reference TRBV2 and TRBJ2-7, reads EPEVTQTPSHQVTQMGQEVILRCVPISNHLYFYWYRQILGQKVEFLVSFYNNEISEKSEIFDDQFSVERPDGSNFTLKIRSTKLEDSAMYFCASIRDGGRNYEQYFGPGTRLTVT.

Turning to this clonotype: This clone may be a read error of a much larger clone one base away. The J gene is TRBJ1-2, the V gene TRBV6-5; the match to TRBD1 covers 7 bases. This CDR3 contains 13 residues. In germline, CDR1 is MNHEY, CDR2 SVGAGI. CDR3 DNA sequence: TGTGCCATCAGTGGAACAGGGGCATATGGCCACACCTTC. Residues: CAISGTGAYGHTF.

The gene calls are TRBV28 and TRBJ1-3, with unresolved D. V lost 7 bases and J 2 bases, leaving 9 bases between the germline ends. Germline loops: CDR1 MDHEN, CDR2 SYDVKM. The CDR3 is made up of 13 amino acids. CDR3 residues: CASTSSAGNTIYF. Written as DNA, the CDR3 is TGTGCCAGCACCAGCTCTGCTGGAAACACCATATATTTT.

The sample holds many counts of this clonotype. One end of the junction does not line up with germline, which may come from a read error. The rearrangement joins TRBV7-7 to TRBJ2-6, with D unresolved. Germline CDR1 SSHAT, CDR2 FNYEAQ (reference sequence). The CDR3 spans 14 residues. This CDR3 is CASSPFSGANVLTF. The CDR3 nucleotides read TGTGCTAGCAGCCCGTTCTCTGGGGCCAACGTCCTGACTTTC.

V usage is TRBV7-2 and J usage is TRBJ1-4; D possibly corresponds to TRBD1 (6 bases). The V and J ends lost 1 base and 8 bases respectively, with 11 bases between them. From germline, CDR1 is SGHTA and CDR2 FQGNSA. The CDR3 totals 14 residues. This CDR3 is CASSLDGGAEKLFF. The CDR3 DNA follows: TGTGCCAGCAGCTTAGACGGGGGGGCGGAAAAACTGTTTTTT. Supplemented by reference TRBV7-2 and TRBJ1-4, the full variable domain reads GAGVSQSPSNKVTEKGKDVELRCDPISGHTALYWYRQSLGQGLEFLIYFQGNSAPDKSGLPSDRFSAERTGGSVSTLTIQRTQQEDSAVYLCASSLDGGAEKLFFGSGTQLSVL.

V usage is TRBV19 and J usage is TRBJ2-5, with D perhaps given as TRBD1 or TRBD2 (5 bases each). This CDR3 has 13 amino acids. Germline V lookup: CDR1 LNHDA, CDR2 SQIVND (reference sequence). V was shortened by 4 bases and J by 5 bases, with 11 bases between the two germline ends. The CDR3 is CASSRRDAETQYF. CDR3 DNA: TGTGCCAGTAGTAGACGGGACGCGGAGACCCAGTACTTC.

About this clonotype: This clone may be a read error of a much larger clone one base away. The chain uses TRBV28 and TRBJ2-5; D gene uncertain. The CDR3 has 12 amino acids. Germline V gene data show CDR1 as MDHEN and CDR2 as SYDVKM. Trimming shortened V by 6 bases and J by 0 bases, and 5 bases separated the two germline ends. The CDR3 spells CASSGNQETQYF. The DNA for the CDR3 is TGTGCCAGCAGCGGCAACCAAGAGACCCAGTACTTC.

This clonotype was seen many times. The chain recombines TRBV18 with TRBJ1-5; 8 bases match TRBD1. Germline V gene sequence: CDR1 KGHSH, CDR2 LQKENI. V was clipped by 8 bases and J by 7 bases; unmatched bases: 7. The CDR3 is 13 amino acids. CDR3 DNA sequence: TGTGCCAGCAGCCCAGGGGGCGGACAGCCCCAGCATTTT. Amino acids: CASSPGGGQPQHF.

In its sample, this clonotype was seen many times. The chain couples TRBV20-1 to TRBJ1-1; D is undetermined. Germline values: CDR1 DFQATT, CDR2 SNEGSKA (reference sequence). The V gene lost 6 bases and the J gene lost 1 base, with 15 bases spanning the gap. The CDR3 loop spans 14 amino acids. CDR3 bases: TGCAGTGCCGTCAGCGGGCCAACGAACACTGAAGCTTTCTTT. This gives the protein CSAVSGPTNTEAFF.

This clonotype was found a few times. The chain carries TRBV25-1 and TRBJ2-3; 9 positions agree with TRBD2. The CDR3 is 16 residues long. Germline V gene sequence: CDR1 MGHDK, CDR2 SYGVNS. Trimming took 3 bases from V and 1 from J; bases not matched to a gene: 5. The CDR3 reads CASSDVVAGGTDTQYF. DNA for the CDR3: TGTGCCAGCAGTGATGTGGTAGCGGGAGGCACAGATACGCAGTATTTT.

Here the CDR3 DNA reads TGTGCCAGCAGTTACACTGGACAGCCGTATAATTCACCCCTCCACTTT. It is translated as CASSYTGQPYNSPLHF. This chain connects TRBV6-2 or TRBV6-3 to TRBJ1-6; D perhaps matches TRBD1 (6 bases). Trimming pared 2 bases from V and 4 bases from J, leaving 12 bases between. The CDR3 loop spans 16 amino acids. Germline values: CDR1 MNHEY, CDR2 SVGEGT.

This clonotype has only a few counts. The J gene is TRBJ2-5, the V gene TRBV6-5, with D perhaps matching TRBD1 (6 bases). The ends were cut back, 1 base at V and 4 bases at J, with 13 bases in the middle. Germline V gene lookup returns CDR1 MNHEY and CDR2 SVGAGI. The CDR3 has 15 amino acids. The CDR3 DNA reads as TGTGCCAGCAGTTACTTGTACGGCAGGGGAGAGACCCAGTACTTC. Translation: CASSYLYGRGETQYF.

The chain employs TRBV7-9 and TRBJ2-5, with D perhaps being TRBD1 or TRBD2 (8 bases each). Trimming removed 5 bases from V and 0 bases from J, with 19 bases in between. CDR1 and CDR2 from the germline V gene are SEHNR and FQNEAQ (reference sequence). The CDR3 covers 17 residues. CDR3 protein: CASSPTRGGQDQETQYF. CDR3 nucleotides: TGTGCCAGCAGCCCAACCCGGGGGGGACAGGACCAAGAGACCCAGTACTTC. The full variable domain, its missing parts supplied by reference TRBV7-9 and TRBJ2-5, is DTGVSQNPRHKITKRGQNVTFRCDPISEHNRLYWYRQTLGQGPEFLTYFQNEAQLEKSRLLSDRFSAERPKGSFSTLEIQRTEQGDSAMYLCASSPTRGGQDQETQYFGPGTRLLVL.

This clonotype was seen more than once but under ten times. This chain joins TRBV5-1 and TRBJ1-5, with D perhaps matching TRBD1 (5 bases). This CDR3 has 15 amino acids. V lost 1 base to trimming and J lost 5 bases, with 13 bases between them. CDR1 SGHRS and CDR2 YFSETQ come from the germline V gene. CDR3 in amino acids: CASSLLSGADQPQHF. The CDR3 nucleotides read TGCGCCAGCAGCTTGTTATCCGGGGCGGATCAGCCCCAGCATTTT.

This clonotype has a count of ten or more. V is TRBV2 and J is TRBJ2-7; a possible D gene is TRBD2 (5 bases). CDR3 size: 14 residues. Germline V gene sequence: CDR1 SNHLY, CDR2 FYNNEI. V shed 4 bases and J shed 4 bases, with 14 bases lying between them. CDR3 sequence reads: CASSGIRGYYEQYF. For the CDR3, the DNA is TGTGCCAGCAGTGGAATCCGGGGATATTACGAGCAGTACTTC.

In this sample, this clonotype turned up once. This chain links TRBV25-1 with TRBJ1-5, with no clear D. Germline values: CDR1 MGHDK, CDR2 SYGVNS. There are 16 residues in the CDR3. The ends were cut back, 4 bases at V and 0 bases at J, with 13 bases in the middle. The CDR3 coding sequence is TGTGCCAGCAGTGCCTGGACGGGTTATAGCAATCAGCCCCAGCATTTT. Its protein product is CASSAWTGYSNQPQHF. Looking up the rest from reference TRBV25-1 and TRBJ1-5 gives the full variable domain: EADIYQTPRYLVIGTGKKITLECSQTMGHDKMYWYQQDPGMELHLIHYSYGVNSTEKGDLSSESTVSRIRTEHFPLTLESARPSHTSQYLCASSAWTGYSNQPQHFGDGTRLSIL.

A remark on this clonotype: Being one base from a much bigger clone, this may be a read error. Given the absence of the conserved phenylalanine or tryptophan at the CDR3 end, a read error is likely. The genes are TRBV19 and TRBJ1-2; 9 bases fit TRBD1. CDR3 length: 15 residues. V lost 5 bases and J lost 3; bases outside the gene matches: 7. CDR1 is LNHDA and CDR2 is SQIVND in the germline V gene (reference sequence). In nucleotides, the CDR3 is TGTGCCAGTAGTGGACCGGGACAGGGACACTATGGCTACACCCTC. Translation: CASSGPGQGHYGYTL.

The V gene is TRBV24-1, the J gene TRBJ2-3, with 14 bases that match TRBD2. Losses at the gene ends were 5 bases for V and 4 bases for J; bases not matched to a gene: 7. Germline lookup yields CDR1 KGHDR and CDR2 SFDVKD. The CDR3 is made up of 17 amino acids. CDR3 nucleotide sequence: TGTGCCACCAGTGGATCTGTGACTAGCGGGGGGGCAGATACGCAGTATTTT. The encoded protein is CATSGSVTSGGADTQYF.

Many counts were recorded for this clonotype. This sequence joins TRBV7-9 and TRBJ2-7; maybe TRBD1 (6 bases). Germline loops: CDR1 SEHNR, CDR2 FQNEAQ (reference sequence). V dropped 5 bases and J dropped 1 base, with 12 bases sitting between them. CDR3 size: 14 residues. For the CDR3, the DNA is TGTGCCAGCAGCCTAAACAGGGAGTCCTACGAGCAGTACTTC. Amino acid sequence: CASSLNRESYEQYF.

This clonotype has ten or more counts. One end of the junction fails to match germline, which may point to a read error. The chain couples TRBV7-3 to TRBJ2-7; weak D call: TRBD1 (6 bases). CDR3 length equals 13 residues. Per the germline V gene, CDR1 is SGHTA and CDR2 is FQGTGA. In nucleotides, the CDR3 is TGTGCCAGCAGCCGAGGACAGCTGGAAGGCTTGAACTTC. It yields the protein CASSRGQLEGLNF.

V usage is TRBV12-3 or TRBV12-4 and J usage is TRBJ2-5; 9 positions agree with TRBD1. The CDR3 contains 18 residues. The V segment lost 0 bases and the J segment 2 bases; nucleotides outside the gene matches: 10. In nucleotides, the CDR3 is TGTGCCAGCAGTTTAGCGGGCGGATCGACAGGGGGTCAAGAGACCCAGTACTTC. Its protein product is CASSLAGGSTGGQETQYF.

The table lists this clonotype with a few counts. The rearrangement joins TRBV5-1 to TRBJ1-1; D not certain. The CDR3 runs to 14 residues. In germline, CDR1 is SGHRS, CDR2 YFSETQ. V gave up 4 bases and J gave up 2 bases, with 12 bases separating them. As DNA, the CDR3 is TGCGCCAGCAGCCCTCTTCTAGGTAACACTGAAGCTTTCTTT. This sequence encodes CASSPLLGNTEAFF.

This clonotype was picked up many times. The V call is TRBV19, the J call TRBJ2-2; D is unresolved. V lost 6 bases to trimming and J lost 5 bases, with 13 bases between them. This CDR3 contains 14 residues. CDR1 and CDR2 (germline): LNHDA, SQIVND (reference sequence). Written as DNA, the CDR3 is TGTGCCAGTAGGCCACTTGACGGGACCGGGGAGCTGTTTTTT. Translation: CASRPLDGTGELFF.